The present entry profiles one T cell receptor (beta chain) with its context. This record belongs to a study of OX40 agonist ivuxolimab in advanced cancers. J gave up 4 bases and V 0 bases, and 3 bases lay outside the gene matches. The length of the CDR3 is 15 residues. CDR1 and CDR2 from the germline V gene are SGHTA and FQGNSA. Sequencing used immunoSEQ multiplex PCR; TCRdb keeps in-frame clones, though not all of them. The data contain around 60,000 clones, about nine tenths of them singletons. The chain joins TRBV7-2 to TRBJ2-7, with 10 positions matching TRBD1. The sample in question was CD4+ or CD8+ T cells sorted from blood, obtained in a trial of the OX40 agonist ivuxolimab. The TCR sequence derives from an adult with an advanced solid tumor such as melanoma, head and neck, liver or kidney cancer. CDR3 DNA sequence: TGTGCCAGCAGCTTAGCTGGACAGGGGGTTTACGAGCAGTACTTC. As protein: CASSLAGQGVYEQYF.